Judged by frequency, the clone carrying this T cell receptor beta chain is medium-sized. Germline V gene sequence: CDR1 MNHEY, CDR2 SMNVEV (reference sequence). This CDR3 has 17 amino acids. Among CD8+ T cells, naive ones were CD45RO-CCR7+CD27+CD95-. This sample was taken from a study of CXCR3-negative and CXCR3-positive naive CD8 T cells. All TRB cDNA libraries came from 5' RACE performed with UMI labels. TCRdb reprocessed the 5' RACE reads and stores each CDR3 protein as one record, lacking DNA. This sample carries tens of thousands of distinct CDR3 sequences, with approximately 1.4% going to the ten biggest clones.

The sequenced sample was naive CXCR3- CD8+ T cells from blood. Described subset: CD45RO-CCR7+CD27+CD95- naive CD8+ T cells lacking CXCR3 (TNR3-). This clonotype was obtained from a human donor in good health. Some clones in this sample may be carry-over from other donors' samples. The chain links TRBV27 to TRBJ1-6; no DNA is available, so the TRBD1 call from TCRdb remains unchecked. The CDR3 here is CASSSHNRDAYNSPLHF.